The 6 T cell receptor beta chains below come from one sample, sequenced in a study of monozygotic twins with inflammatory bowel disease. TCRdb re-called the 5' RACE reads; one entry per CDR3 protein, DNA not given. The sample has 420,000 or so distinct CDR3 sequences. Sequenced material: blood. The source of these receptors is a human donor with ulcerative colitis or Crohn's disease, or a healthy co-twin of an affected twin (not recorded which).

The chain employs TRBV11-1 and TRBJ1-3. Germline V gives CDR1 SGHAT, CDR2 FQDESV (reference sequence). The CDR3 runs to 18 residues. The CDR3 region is CASSAVGRAISSGNTIYF.

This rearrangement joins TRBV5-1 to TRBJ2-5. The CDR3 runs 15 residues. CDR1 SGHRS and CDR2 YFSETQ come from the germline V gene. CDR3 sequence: CASSLGNSIQETQYF. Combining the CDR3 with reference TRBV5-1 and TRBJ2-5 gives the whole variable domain KAGVTQTPRYLIKTRGQQVTLSCSPISGHRSVSWYQQTPGQGLQFLFEYFSETQRNKGNFPGRFSGRQFSNSRSEMNVSTLELGDSALYLCASSLGNSIQETQYFGPGTRLLVL.

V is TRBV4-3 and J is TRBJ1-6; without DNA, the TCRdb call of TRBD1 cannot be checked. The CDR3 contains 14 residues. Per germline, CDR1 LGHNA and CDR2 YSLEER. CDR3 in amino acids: CASSRGGTNSPLHF.

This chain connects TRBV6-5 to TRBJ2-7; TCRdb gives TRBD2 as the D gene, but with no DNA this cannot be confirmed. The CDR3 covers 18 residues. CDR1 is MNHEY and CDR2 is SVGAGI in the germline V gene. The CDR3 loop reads CASSYTMPGLAGSYEQYF.

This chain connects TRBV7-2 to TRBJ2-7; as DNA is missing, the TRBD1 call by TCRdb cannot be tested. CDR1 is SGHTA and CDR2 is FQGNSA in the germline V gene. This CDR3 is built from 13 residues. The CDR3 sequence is CASSLPGIYEQYF.

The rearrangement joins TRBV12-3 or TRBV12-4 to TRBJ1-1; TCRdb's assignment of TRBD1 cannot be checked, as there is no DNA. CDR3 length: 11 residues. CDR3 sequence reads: CASSSRGEAFF.